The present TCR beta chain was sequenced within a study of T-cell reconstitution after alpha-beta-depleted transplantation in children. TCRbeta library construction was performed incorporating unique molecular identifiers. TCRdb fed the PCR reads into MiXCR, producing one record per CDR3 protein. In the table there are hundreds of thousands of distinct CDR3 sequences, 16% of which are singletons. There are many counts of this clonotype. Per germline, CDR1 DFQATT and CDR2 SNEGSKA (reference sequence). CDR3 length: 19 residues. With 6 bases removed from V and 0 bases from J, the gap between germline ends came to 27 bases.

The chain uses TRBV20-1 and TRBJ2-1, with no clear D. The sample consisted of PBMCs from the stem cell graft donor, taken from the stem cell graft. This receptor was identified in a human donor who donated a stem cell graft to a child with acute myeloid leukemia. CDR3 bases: TGCAGTGCCCGGTTTCTCATCGGTCCGTTAGCCTCCTCCTACAATGAGCAGTTCTTC. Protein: CSARFLIGPLASSYNEQFF.